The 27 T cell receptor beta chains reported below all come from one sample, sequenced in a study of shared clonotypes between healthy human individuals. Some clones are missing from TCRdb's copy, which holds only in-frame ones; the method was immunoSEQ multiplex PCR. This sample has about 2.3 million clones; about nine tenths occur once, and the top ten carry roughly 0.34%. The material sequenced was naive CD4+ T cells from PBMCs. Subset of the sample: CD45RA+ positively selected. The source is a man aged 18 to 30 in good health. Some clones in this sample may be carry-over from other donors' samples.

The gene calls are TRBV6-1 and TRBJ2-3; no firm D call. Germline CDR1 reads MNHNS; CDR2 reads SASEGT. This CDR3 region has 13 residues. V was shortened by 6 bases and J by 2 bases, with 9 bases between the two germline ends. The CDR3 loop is CASRGGSTDTQYF. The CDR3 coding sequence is TGTGCCAGCAGAGGTGGCTCCACAGATACGCAGTATTTT.

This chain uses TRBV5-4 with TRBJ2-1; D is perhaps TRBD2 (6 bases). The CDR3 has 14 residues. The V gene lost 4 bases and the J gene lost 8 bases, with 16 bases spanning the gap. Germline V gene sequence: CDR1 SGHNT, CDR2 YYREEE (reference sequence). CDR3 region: CASSGTGTLYEQFF. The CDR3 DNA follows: TGTGCCAGCAGCGGGACCGGGACTTTATATGAGCAGTTCTTC.

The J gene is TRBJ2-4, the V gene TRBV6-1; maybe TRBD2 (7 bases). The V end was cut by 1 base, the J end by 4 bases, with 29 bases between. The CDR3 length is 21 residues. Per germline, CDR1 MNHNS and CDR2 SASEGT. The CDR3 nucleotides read TGTGCCAGCAGTGAAGACGAGGTCAATAGGGGGGGCCGAGGCTTTAAAAACATTCAGTACTTC. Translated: CASSEDEVNRGGRGFKNIQYF.

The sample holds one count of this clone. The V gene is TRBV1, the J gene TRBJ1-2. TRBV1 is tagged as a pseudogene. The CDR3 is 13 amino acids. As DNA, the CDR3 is TGCACCAGCAGCCAAGGGGGGTTTTATGGCTACACCTTC. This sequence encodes CTSSQGGFYGYTF.

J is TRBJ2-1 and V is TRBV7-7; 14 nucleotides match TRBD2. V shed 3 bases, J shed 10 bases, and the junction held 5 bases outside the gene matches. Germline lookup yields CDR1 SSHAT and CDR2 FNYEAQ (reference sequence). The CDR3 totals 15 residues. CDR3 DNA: TGTGCCAGCAGCTTGGGGACTAGCGGGAGAAGAGAGCAGTTCTTC. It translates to CASSLGTSGRREQFF.

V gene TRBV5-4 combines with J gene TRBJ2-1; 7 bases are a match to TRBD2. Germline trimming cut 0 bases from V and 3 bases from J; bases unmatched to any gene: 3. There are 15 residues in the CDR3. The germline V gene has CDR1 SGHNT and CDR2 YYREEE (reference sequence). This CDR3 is CASSLGAGYYNEQFF. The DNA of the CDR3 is TGTGCCAGCAGCTTGGGAGCGGGATACTACAATGAGCAGTTCTTC.

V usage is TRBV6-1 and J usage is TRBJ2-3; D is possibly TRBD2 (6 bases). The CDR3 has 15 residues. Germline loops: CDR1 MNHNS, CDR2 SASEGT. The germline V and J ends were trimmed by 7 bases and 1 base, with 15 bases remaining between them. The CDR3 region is CASTLPGLRTDTQYF. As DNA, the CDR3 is TGTGCCAGCACCTTACCGGGACTTCGCACAGATACGCAGTATTTT.

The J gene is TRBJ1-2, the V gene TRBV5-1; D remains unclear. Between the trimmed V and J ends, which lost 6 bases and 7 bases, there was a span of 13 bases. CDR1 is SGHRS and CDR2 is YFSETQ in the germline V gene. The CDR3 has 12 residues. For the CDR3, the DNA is TGCGCCAGCAAACTCCTTGAGGGTGGCTACACCTTC. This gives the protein CASKLLEGGYTF.

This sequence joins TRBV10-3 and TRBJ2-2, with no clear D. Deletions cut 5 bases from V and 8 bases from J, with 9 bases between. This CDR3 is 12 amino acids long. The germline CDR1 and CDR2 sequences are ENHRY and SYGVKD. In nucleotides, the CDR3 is TGTGCCATCAGTCCTTCTCAGGGGGAGCTGTTTTTT. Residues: CAISPSQGELFF.

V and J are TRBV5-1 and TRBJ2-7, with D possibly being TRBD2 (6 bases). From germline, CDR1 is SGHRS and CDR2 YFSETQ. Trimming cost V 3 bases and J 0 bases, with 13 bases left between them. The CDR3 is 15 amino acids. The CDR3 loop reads CASSWGLGSSYEQYF. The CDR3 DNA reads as TGCGCCAGCAGCTGGGGACTGGGGAGCTCCTACGAGCAGTACTTC. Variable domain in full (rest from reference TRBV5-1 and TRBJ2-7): KAGVTQTPRYLIKTRGQQVTLSCSPISGHRSVSWYQQTPGQGLQFLFEYFSETQRNKGNFPGRFSGRQFSNSRSEMNVSTLELGDSALYLCASSWGLGSSYEQYFGPGTRLTVT.

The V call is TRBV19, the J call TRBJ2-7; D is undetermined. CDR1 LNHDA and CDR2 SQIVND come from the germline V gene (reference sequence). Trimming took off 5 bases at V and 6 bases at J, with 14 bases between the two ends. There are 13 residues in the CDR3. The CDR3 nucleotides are TGTGCCAGTAGTTTTGGACCTCGAAGCGAGCAGTACTTC. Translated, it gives CASSFGPRSEQYF.

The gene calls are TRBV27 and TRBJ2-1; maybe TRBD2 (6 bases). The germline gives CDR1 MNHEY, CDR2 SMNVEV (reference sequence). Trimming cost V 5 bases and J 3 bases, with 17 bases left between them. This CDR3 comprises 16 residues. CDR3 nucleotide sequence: TGTGCCAGCAGTCAGCTTGGGGGGATCCTCTACAATGAGCAGTTCTTC. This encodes CASSQLGGILYNEQFF.

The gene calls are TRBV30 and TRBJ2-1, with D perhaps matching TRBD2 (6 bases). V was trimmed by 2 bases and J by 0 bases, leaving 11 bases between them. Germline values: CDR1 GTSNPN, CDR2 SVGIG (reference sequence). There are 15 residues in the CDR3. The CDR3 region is CAWSMGLPSYNEQFF. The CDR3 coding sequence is TGTGCCTGGAGTATGGGACTCCCCTCCTACAATGAGCAGTTCTTC.

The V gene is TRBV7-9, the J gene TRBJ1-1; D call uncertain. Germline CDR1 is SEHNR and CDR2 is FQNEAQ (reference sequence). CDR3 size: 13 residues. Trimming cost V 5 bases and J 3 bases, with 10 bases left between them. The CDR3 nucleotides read TGTGCCAGCAGCGCAACGGTCTACACTGAAGCTTTCTTT. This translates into CASSATVYTEAFF. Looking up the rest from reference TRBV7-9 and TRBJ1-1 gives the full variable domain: DTGVSQNPRHKITKRGQNVTFRCDPISEHNRLYWYRQTLGQGPEFLTYFQNEAQLEKSRLLSDRFSAERPKGSFSTLEIQRTEQGDSAMYLCASSATVYTEAFFGQGTRLTVV.

CDR3 loop: CASSLDRVSNTGELFF. The CDR3 coding sequence is TGCGCCAGCAGCTTGGATCGCGTCTCAAACACCGGGGAGCTGTTTTTT. The V and J genes are TRBV5-1 and TRBJ2-2, with D hard to call. Germline loops: CDR1 SGHRS, CDR2 YFSETQ. Trimming took off 0 bases at V and 2 bases at J, with 11 bases between the two ends. CDR3 size: 16 residues.

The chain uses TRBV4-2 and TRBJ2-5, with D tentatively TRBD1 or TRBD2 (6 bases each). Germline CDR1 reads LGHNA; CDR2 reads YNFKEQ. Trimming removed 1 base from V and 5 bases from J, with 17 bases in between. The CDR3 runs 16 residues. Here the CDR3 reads CASSQALAEGGETQYF. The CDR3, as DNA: TGTGCCAGCAGCCAAGCTCTAGCAGAAGGGGGGGAGACCCAGTACTTC.

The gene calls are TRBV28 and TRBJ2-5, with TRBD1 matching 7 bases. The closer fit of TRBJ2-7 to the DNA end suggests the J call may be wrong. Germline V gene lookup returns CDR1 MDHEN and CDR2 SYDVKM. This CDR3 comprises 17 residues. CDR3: CASSPRPGQPSSYEQYF. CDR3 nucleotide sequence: TGTGCCAGCAGTCCCCGTCCGGGACAGCCTAGCTCCTACGAGCAGTACTTC.

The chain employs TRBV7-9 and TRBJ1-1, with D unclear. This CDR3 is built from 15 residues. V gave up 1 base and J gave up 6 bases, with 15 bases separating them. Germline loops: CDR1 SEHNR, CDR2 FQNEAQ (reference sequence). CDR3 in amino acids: CASSLGSVSFPEAFF. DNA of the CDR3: TGTGCCAGCAGCTTAGGATCAGTATCTTTCCCTGAAGCTTTCTTT.

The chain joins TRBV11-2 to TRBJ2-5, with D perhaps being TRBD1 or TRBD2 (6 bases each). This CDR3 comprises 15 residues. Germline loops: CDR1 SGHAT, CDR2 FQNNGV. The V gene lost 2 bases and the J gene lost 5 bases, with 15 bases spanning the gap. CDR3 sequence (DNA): TGTGCCAGCAGCTTACGACAAGGGGGGAGCGAGACCCAGTACTTC. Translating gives CASSLRQGGSETQYF.

The CDR3 DNA reads as TGTGCCAGCAGCTTAGTTAGGACTAGGACCTACAATGAGCAGTTCTTC. It encodes CASSLVRTRTYNEQFF. V is TRBV7-8 and J is TRBJ2-1, with 7 bases aligning to TRBD2. The CDR3 is made up of 16 amino acids. Germline V gene data show CDR1 as SGHVS and CDR2 as FQNEAQ. J gave up 2 bases and V 1 base, and 5 bases lay outside the gene matches. Based on the CDR3 plus reference TRBV7-8 and TRBJ2-1, the full variable domain is GAGVSQSPRYKVAKRGQDVALRCDPISGHVSLFWYQQALGQGPEFLTYFQNEAQLDKSGLPSDRFFAERPEGSVSTLKIQRTQQEDSAVYLCASSLVRTRTYNEQFFGPGTRLTVL.

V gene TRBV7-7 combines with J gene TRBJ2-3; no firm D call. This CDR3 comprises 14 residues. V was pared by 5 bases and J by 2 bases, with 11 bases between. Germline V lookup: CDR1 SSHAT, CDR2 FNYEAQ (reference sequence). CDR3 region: CASSLDLATDTQYF. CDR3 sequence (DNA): TGTGCCAGCAGCCTGGATTTGGCCACAGATACGCAGTATTTT. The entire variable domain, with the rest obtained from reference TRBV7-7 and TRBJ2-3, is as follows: GAGVSQSPRYKVTKRGQDVTLRCDPISSHATLYWYQQALGQGPEFLTYFNYEAQPDKSGLPSDRFSAERPEGSISTLTIQRTEQRDSAMYRCASSLDLATDTQYFGPGTRLTVL.

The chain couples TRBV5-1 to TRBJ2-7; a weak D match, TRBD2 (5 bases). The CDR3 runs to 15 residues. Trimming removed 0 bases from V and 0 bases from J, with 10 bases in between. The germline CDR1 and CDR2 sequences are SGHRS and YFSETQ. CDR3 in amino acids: CASSLGAAPSYEQYF. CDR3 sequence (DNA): TGCGCCAGCAGCTTGGGAGCGGCCCCCTCCTACGAGCAGTACTTC.

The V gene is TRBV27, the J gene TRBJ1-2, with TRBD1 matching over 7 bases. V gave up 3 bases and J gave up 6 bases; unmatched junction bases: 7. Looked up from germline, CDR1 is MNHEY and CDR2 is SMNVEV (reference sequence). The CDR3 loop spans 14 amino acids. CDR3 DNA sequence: TGTGCCAGCAGTTTCGCACAGGGGAGGAATGGCTACACCTTC. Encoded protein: CASSFAQGRNGYTF.

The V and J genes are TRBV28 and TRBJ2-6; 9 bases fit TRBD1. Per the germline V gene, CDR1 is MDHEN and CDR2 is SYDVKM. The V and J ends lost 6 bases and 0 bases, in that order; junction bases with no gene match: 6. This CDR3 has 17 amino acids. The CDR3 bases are TGTGCCAGCAGCTCCGGGACAGGGATCTCTGGGGCCAACGTCCTGACTTTC. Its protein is CASSSGTGISGANVLTF.

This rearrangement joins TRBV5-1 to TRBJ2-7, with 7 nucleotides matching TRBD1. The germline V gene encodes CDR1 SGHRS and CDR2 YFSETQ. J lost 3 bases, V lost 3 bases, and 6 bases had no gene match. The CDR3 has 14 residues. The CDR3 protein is CASSSLTGIYEQYF. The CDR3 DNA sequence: TGCGCCAGCAGCTCTCTGACAGGGATCTACGAGCAGTACTTC.

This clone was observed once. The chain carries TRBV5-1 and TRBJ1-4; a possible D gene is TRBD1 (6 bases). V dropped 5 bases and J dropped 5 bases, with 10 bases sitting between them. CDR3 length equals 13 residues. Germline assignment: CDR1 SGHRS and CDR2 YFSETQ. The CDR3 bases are TGCGCCAGCAGAGGGACACCAAATGAAAAACTGTTTTTT. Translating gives CASRGTPNEKLFF.

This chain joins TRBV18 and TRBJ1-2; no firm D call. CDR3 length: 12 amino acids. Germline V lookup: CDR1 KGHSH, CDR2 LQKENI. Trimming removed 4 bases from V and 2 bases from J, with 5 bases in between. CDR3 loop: CASSHSNYGYTF. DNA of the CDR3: TGTGCCAGCTCACACTCCAACTATGGCTACACCTTC.